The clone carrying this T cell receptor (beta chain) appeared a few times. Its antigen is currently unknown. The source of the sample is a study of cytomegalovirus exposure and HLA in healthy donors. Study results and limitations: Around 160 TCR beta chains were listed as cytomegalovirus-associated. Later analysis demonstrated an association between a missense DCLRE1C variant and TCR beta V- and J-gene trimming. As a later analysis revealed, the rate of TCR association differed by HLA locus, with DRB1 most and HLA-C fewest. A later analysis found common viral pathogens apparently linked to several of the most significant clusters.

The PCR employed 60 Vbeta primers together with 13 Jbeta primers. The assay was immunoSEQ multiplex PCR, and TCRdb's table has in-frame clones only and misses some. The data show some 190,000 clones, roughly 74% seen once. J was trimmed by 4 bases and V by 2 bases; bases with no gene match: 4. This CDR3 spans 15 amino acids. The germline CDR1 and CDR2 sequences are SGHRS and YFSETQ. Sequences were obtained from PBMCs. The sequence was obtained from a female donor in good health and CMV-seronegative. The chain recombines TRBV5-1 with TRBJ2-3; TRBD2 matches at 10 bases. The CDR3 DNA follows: TGCGCCAGCAGCTTAAGGCTAGCGGGGGCAGATACGCAGTATTTT. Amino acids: CASSLRLAGADTQYF.